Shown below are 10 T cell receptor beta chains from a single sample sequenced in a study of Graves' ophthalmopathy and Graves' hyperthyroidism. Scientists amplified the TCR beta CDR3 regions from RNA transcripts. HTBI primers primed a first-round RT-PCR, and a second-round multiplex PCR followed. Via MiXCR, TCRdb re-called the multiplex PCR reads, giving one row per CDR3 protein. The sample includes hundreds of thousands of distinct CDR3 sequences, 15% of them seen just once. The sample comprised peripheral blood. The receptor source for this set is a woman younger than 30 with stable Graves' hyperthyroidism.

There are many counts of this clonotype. Written as DNA, the CDR3 is TGTGCCAGCCAGCAAGCGGGGCCGGGGGAGACCCAGTACTTC. Its translation: CASQQAGPGETQYF. The genes are TRBV12-3 or TRBV12-4 and TRBJ2-5; the match to TRBD2 covers 7 bases. The CDR3 length is 14 residues. The V gene end was trimmed by 8 bases and the J gene end by 5 bases; junction bases not matched to a gene: 11.

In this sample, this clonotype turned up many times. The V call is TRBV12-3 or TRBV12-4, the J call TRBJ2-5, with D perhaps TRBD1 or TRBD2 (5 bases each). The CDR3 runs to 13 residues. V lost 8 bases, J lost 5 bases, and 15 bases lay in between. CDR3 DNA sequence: TGTGCCAGCTCTGGCAGGGACCCGGAGACCCAGTACTTC. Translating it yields CASSGRDPETQYF.

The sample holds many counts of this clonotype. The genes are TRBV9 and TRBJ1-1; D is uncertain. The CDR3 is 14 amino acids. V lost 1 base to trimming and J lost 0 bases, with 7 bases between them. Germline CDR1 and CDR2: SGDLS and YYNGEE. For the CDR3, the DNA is TGTGCCAGCAGCGTACAGAGCTTGAACACTGAAGCTTTCTTT. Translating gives CASSVQSLNTEAFF.

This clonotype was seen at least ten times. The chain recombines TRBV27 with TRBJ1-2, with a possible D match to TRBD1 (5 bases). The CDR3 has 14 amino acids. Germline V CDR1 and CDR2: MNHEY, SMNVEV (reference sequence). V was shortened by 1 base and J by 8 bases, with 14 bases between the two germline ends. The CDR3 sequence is CASSLYGGVGGYTF. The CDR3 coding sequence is TGTGCCAGCAGTTTATATGGGGGGGTCGGAGGCTACACCTTC.

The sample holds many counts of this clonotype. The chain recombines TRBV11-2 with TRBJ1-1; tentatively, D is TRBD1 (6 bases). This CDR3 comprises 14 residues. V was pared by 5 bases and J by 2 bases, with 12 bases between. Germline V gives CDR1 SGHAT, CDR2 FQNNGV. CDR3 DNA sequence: TGTGCCAGCAGCGAGGACAGAACTAACACTGAAGCTTTCTTT. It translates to CASSEDRTNTEAFF.

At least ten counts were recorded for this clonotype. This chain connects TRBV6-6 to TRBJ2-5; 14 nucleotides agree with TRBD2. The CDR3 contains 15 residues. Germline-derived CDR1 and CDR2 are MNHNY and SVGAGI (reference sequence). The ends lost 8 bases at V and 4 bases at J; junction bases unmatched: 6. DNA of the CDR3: TGTGCCAGCTGGGGACTAGCGGGGGACGTAGAGACCCAGTACTTC. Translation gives CASWGLAGDVETQYF.

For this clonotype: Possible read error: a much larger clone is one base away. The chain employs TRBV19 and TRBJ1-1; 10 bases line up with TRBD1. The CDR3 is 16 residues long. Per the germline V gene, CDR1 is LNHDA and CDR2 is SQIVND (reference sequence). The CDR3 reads CASIRQGAWKNTEACF. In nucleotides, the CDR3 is TGTGCCAGTATTCGACAGGGGGCTTGGAAGAACACTGAAGCTTGCTTT.

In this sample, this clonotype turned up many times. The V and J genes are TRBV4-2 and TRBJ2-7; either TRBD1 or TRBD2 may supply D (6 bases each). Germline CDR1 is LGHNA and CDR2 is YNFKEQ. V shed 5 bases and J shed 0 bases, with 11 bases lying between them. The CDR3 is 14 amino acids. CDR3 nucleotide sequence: TGTGCCAGCAGCACGGGGGCCAACTCCTACGAGCAGTACTTC. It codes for CASSTGANSYEQYF.

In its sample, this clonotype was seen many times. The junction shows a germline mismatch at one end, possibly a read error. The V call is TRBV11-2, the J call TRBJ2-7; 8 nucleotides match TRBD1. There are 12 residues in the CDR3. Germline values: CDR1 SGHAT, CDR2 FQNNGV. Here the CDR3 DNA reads TGTGCCAGCAGCATAGACAGGGGCGAGCAGTACTTC. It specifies CASSIDRGEQYF.

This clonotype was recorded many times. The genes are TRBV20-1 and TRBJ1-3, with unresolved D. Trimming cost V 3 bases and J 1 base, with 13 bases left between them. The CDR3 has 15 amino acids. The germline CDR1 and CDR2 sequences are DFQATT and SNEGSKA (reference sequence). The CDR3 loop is CSASPVRASGNTIYF. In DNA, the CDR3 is TGCAGTGCTAGCCCGGTTAGGGCATCTGGAAACACCATATATTTT.